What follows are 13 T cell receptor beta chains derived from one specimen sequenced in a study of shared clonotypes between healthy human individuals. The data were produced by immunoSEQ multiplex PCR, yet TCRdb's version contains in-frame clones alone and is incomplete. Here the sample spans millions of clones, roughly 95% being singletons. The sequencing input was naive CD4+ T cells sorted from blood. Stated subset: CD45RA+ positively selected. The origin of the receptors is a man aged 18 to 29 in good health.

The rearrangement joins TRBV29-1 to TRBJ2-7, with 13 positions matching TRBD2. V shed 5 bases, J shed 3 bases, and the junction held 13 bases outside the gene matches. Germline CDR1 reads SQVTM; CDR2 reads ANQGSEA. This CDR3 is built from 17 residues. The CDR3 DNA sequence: TGCAGCGTTCGCGGGACTAGCGGGACACCCGTAGTCTACGAGCAGTACTTC. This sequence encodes CSVRGTSGTPVVYEQYF.

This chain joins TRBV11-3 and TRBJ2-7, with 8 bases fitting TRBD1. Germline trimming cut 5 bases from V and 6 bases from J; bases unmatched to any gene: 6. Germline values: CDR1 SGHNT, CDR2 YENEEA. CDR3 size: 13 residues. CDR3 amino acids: CASSLFDRGEQYF. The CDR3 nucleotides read TGTGCCAGCAGCCTTTTCGACAGGGGCGAGCAGTACTTC. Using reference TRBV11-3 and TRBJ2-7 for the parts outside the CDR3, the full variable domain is EAGVVQSPRYKIIEKKQPVAFWCNPISGHNTLYWYLQNLGQGPELLIRYENEEAVDDSQLPKDRFSAERLKGVDSTLKIQPAELGDSAVYLCASSLFDRGEQYFGPGTRLTVT.

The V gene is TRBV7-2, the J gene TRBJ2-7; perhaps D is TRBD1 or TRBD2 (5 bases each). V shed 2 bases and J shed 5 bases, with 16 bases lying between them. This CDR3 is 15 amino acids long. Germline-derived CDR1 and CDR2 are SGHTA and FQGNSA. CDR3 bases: TGTGCCAGCAGCTTATATGGAGGACGGGGCAACGAGCAGTACTTC. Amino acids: CASSLYGGRGNEQYF.

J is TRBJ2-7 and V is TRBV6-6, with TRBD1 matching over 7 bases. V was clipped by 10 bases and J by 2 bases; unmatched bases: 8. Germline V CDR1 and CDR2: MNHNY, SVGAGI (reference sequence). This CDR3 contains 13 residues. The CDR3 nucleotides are TGTGCCACCACCGGGACAGAGGCCTACGAGCAGTACTTC. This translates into CATTGTEAYEQYF.

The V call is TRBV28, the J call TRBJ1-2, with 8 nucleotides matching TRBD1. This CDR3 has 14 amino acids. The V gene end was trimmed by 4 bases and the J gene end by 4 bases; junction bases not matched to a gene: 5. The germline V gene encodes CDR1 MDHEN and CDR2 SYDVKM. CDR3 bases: TGTGCCAGCAGTTCCGAAGGGACAGGCTATGGCTACACCTTC. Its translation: CASSSEGTGYGYTF.

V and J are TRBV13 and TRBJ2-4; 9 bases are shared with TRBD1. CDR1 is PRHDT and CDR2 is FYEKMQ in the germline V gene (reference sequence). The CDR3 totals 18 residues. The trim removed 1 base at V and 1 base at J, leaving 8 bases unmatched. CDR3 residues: CASSLAKGTGRAKNIQYF. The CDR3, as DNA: TGTGCCAGCAGCTTAGCGAAAGGGACAGGGAGGGCCAAAAACATTCAGTACTTC.

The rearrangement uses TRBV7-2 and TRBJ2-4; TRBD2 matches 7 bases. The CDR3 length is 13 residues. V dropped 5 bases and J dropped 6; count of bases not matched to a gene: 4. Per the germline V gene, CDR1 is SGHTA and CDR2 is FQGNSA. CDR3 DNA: TGTGCCAGCAGCCCACAGCGGGGAAACATTCAGTACTTC. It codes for CASSPQRGNIQYF.

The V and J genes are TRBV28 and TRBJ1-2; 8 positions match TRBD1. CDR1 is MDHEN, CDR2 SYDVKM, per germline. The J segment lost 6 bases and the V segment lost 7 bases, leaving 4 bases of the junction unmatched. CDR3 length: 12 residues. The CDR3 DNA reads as TGTGCCAGCATCGGACAGGGCAATGGCTACACCTTC. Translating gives CASIGQGNGYTF.

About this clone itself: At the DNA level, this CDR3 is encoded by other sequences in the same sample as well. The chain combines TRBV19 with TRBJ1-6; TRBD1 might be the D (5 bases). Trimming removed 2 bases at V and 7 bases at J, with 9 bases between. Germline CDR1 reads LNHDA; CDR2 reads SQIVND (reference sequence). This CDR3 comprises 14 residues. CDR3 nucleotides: TGTGCCAGTAGTATACAGGGAGGCAATTCACCCCTCCACTTT. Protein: CASSIQGGNSPLHF.

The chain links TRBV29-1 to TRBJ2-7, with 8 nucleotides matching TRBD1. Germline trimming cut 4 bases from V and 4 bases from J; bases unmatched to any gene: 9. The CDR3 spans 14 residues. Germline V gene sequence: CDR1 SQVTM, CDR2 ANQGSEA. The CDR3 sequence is CSVGRGQGAYEQYF. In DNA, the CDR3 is TGCAGCGTTGGCCGTGGGCAGGGGGCTTACGAGCAGTACTTC.

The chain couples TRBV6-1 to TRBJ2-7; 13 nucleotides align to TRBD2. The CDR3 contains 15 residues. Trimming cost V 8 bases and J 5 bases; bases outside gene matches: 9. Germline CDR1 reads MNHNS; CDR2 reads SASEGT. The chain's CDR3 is CASRTSGGAGNEQYF. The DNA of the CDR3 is TGTGCCAGCCGTACTAGCGGGGGGGCCGGAAACGAGCAGTACTTC.

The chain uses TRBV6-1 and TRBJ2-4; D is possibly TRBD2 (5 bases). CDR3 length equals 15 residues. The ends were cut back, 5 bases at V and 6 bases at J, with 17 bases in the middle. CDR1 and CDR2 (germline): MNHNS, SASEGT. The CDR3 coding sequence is TGTGCCAGCAGTTCATCGAGGGCAGGCGGAAACATTCAGTACTTC. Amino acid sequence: CASSSSRAGGNIQYF.

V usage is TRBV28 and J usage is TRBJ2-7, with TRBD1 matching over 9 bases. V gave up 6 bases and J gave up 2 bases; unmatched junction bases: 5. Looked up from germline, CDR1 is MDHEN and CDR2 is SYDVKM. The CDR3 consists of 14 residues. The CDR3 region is CASRENRGPYEQYF. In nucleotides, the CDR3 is TGTGCCAGCAGGGAGAACAGGGGGCCCTACGAGCAGTACTTC.